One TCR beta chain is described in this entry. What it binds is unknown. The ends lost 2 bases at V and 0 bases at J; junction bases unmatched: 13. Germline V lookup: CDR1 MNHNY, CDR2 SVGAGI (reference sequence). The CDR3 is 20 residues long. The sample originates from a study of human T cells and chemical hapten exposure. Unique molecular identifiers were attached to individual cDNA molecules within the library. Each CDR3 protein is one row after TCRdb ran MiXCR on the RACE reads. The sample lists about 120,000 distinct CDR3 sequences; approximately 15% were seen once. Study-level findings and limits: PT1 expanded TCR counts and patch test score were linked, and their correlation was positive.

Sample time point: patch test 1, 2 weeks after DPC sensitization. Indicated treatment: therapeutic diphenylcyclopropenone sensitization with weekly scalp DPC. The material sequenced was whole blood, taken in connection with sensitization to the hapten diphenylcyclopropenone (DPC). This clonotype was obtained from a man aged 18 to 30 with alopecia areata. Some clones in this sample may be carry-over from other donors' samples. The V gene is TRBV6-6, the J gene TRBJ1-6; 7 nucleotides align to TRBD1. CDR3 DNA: TGTGCCAGCAGTTACAATCCAGGGGGAGGTTATAGCTCCTATAATTCACCCCTCCACTTT. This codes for CASSYNPGGGYSSYNSPLHF.